The rows below give T cell receptor beta chains drawn from one sample of a study of early T cells in non-severe SARS-CoV-2 infection. TCRdb recomputed calls from the 5' RACE reads with MiXCR, one row per CDR3 protein. The repertoire holds under 50,000 distinct CDR3 sequences, about 25% seen once, with roughly 4.6% in the top ten. The sample was whole blood, taken at baseline. The receptors were sampled from an adult who was a healthcare worker with PCR-confirmed SARS-CoV-2 infection or an uninfected control (not recorded which). Each CDR3 is given with its conserved first and last residue. D genes are given only for firm matches. Clone size is shown for a subset of rows, as once, few, many or a class of expanded clone.

cdr3_nt	cdr3_aa	d_call	v_call	j_call	clone_size
TGTGCCAGCTGCCTGGACGGTAACAATGAGCAGTTCTTC	CASCLDGNNEQFF	NA	TRBV6-2/TRBV6-3	TRBJ2-1	NA
TGCAGTGCTAGATTGGGACAGCCTTATGGCTACACCTTC	CSARLGQPYGYTF	TRBD1	TRBV20-1	TRBJ1-2	few
TGCAGCGCCTTGGAGACATCTTACAATGAGCAGTTCTTC	CSALETSYNEQFF	NA	TRBV29-1	TRBJ2-1	NA
TGCGCCAGCAGTAGCTGGACAAATTCACCCCTCCACTTT	CASSSWTNSPLHF	NA	TRBV4-3	TRBJ1-6	few
TGTGCCAGCAGCTCCCCCCGGGACAGGGCCTCCTACGAGCAGTACTTC	CASSSPRDRASYEQYF	TRBD1	TRBV6-2/TRBV6-3	TRBJ2-7	NA
TGTGCCAGCAGCTTAGACAGGACCCCCACAGATACGCAGTATTTT	CASSLDRTPTDTQYF	NA	TRBV7-3	TRBJ2-3	NA
TGTGCCACCCAGGATGGGGGTGGCCATCAGCCCCAGCATTTT	CATQDGGGHQPQHF	NA	TRBV24-1	TRBJ1-5	NA
TGTGCCAGCAGCTCCGTCCCCAGCGGGGGGCTCTCAGGAGAGCAGTACTTC	CASSSVPSGGLSGEQYF	TRBD2	TRBV7-2	TRBJ2-7	medium-sized
TGTGCCAGCAGCTTAACTCCGAACCCGTGGGAGCAGTACTTC	CASSLTPNPWEQYF	NA	TRBV7-9	TRBJ2-7	few
TGTGCCAGCCGGTCCGGGAGCGGCACTGAAGCTTTCTTT	CASRSGSGTEAFF	NA	TRBV6-1	TRBJ1-1	NA
TGCAGCGTGGGGACAGCTTACGAGCAGTACTTC	CSVGTAYEQYF	TRBD1	TRBV29-1	TRBJ2-7	NA
TGTGCCAGCAGCCCCGGGGGTATGGTCACTGAAGCTTTCTTT	CASSPGGMVTEAFF	NA	TRBV12-3/TRBV12-4	TRBJ1-1	few
TGTGCCAGCAGTGACCCCAACGTCCGGATTGAGCAGTTCTTC	CASSDPNVRIEQFF	NA	TRBV2	TRBJ2-1	many
TGTGCCACCAGCAGAGATCTAAGGACAACTGTGGGCTACACCTTC	CATSRDLRTTVGYTF	NA	TRBV15	TRBJ1-2	NA
TGTGCCAGCAGCTGGACAGTCACCTATGGCTACACCTTC	CASSWTVTYGYTF	NA	TRBV5-8	TRBJ1-2	NA
TGCGCCAGCAGCTTGACAGCGGCTAACTCCTACAATGAGCAGTTCTTC	CASSLTAANSYNEQFF	NA	TRBV5-1	TRBJ2-1	NA
TGCGCCAGCAGCCAGAGGGGTGTCCAGTACTTC	CASSQRGVQYF	NA	TRBV5-1	TRBJ2-5	once
TGTGCCAGCAGTGAACCCGGACGGCAAGAAAAACTGTTTTTT	CASSEPGRQEKLFF	NA	TRBV25-1	TRBJ1-4	NA
TGTGCCAGCAGCTCACGCTCGACGGACTCCTACGAGCAGTACTTC	CASSSRSTDSYEQYF	NA	TRBV7-6	TRBJ2-7	few
TGTGCCAGCAGTGAGCCGACGTACACCGGGGAGCTGTTTTTT	CASSEPTYTGELFF	NA	TRBV25-1	TRBJ2-2	few
TGTGCTAGCAGCTTAGGATCGAGGGGGACAGGGGAATCCGGGGAGCTGTTTTTT	CASSLGSRGTGESGELFF	TRBD1	TRBV7-7	TRBJ2-2	few
TGCAGTGCTGGACCCTGGGGTAGGGGAAGCACAGATACGCAGTATTTT	CSAGPWGRGSTDTQYF	NA	TRBV20-1	TRBJ2-3	NA
TGTGCCAGCAGGGGGACTGAGGAAAAACTGTTTTTT	CASRGTEEKLFF	NA	TRBV12-3/TRBV12-4	TRBJ1-4	NA
TGTGCCAGCAGACCGGGACTAGCGGGCCTAACCACCCAGTACTTC	CASRPGLAGLTTQYF	TRBD2	TRBV5-4	TRBJ2-5	NA
TGTGCCAGCAGTTTATCGAGGCAGGGGGTAGGAGATACGCAGTATTTT	CASSLSRQGVGDTQYF	TRBD1	TRBV27	TRBJ2-3	NA
TGTGCCAGCAGTTACTCTATCTCCTCTAATGAAAAACTGTTTTTT	CASSYSISSNEKLFF	NA	TRBV6-5	TRBJ1-4	NA
TGTGCCAGCTCAGGGACAAACCAAGAGACCCAGTACTTC	CASSGTNQETQYF	NA	TRBV18	TRBJ2-5	many
TGCGCCAGCAGCCATACCCAACACCACAGGGGGTGGGCAGATACGCAGTATTTT	CASSHTQHHRGWADTQYF	TRBD1	TRBV5-1	TRBJ2-3	NA
TGTGCCAGCACCGCGGCCAATGAGCAGTTCTTC	CASTAANEQFF	NA	TRBV27	TRBJ2-1	NA
TGTGCCAGCAGCGTACAGTACACCGGGGAGCTGTTTTTT	CASSVQYTGELFF	NA	TRBV9	TRBJ2-2	NA
TGTGCCAGCAGCTCCGGGCCCCAGGGGCCCCAGCATTTT	CASSSGPQGPQHF	NA	TRBV27	TRBJ1-5	NA
TGTGCCAGCAGCCCCAGGCTCAACTATGGCTACACCTTC	CASSPRLNYGYTF	NA	TRBV7-9	TRBJ1-2	NA
TGTGCCAGCAGCTTAATGGGGACCGATACGCAGTATTTT	CASSLMGTDTQYF	NA	TRBV7-3	TRBJ2-3	few
TGTGCCAGTAGGGGTCCGGGACCTATGAACACCGGGGAGCTGTTTTTT	CASRGPGPMNTGELFF	NA	TRBV19	TRBJ2-2	NA
TGCAGCGTGGGGGCAGGGTTAATGAACACTGAAGCTTTCTTT	CSVGAGLMNTEAFF	NA	TRBV29-1	TRBJ1-1	few
TGCGCCAGCAGCTTACCTAGACAGGTGGACACAGATACGCAGTATTTT	CASSLPRQVDTDTQYF	NA	TRBV5-1	TRBJ2-3	few
TGTGCCAGCAGCGTAGTTCCGCGTACGCGGGGCACAGATACGCAGTATTTT	CASSVVPRTRGTDTQYF	NA	TRBV9	TRBJ2-3	NA
TGTGCCAGCAGCCTTTCGGACACCGCCTCCTACGAGCAGTACTTC	CASSLSDTASYEQYF	NA	TRBV4-2	TRBJ2-7	many
TGTGCCTGGAGTCTAGGAACTAGGACAGATACGCAGTATTTT	CAWSLGTRTDTQYF	NA	TRBV30	TRBJ2-3	NA